Presented here are 30 T cell receptor beta chains from one specimen sequenced in a study of T cells after yellow fever vaccination. TCRdb ran MiXCR on the 5' RACE reads and lists one entry per CDR3 protein. The sample carries roughly 140,000 distinct CDR3 sequences, 7% to 9% recorded once. The specimen was CD4+ T cells sorted from PBMCs, collected 5 days after the yellow fever booster vaccination. These receptors were taken from a man aged 25 to 40 who received the YFV17D yellow fever vaccine.

This clonotype was picked up many times. The V call is TRBV20-1, the J call TRBJ2-1; 7 bases are shared with TRBD2. Germline V gives CDR1 DFQATT, CDR2 SNEGSKA (reference sequence). The CDR3 is 13 amino acids. Trimming removed 2 bases from V and 9 bases from J; junction bases left unmatched: 7. Written as DNA, the CDR3 is TGCAGTGCTAGACTGGGCGGGAGCGGTGAGCAGTTCTTC. Amino acid sequence: CSARLGGSGEQFF.

There are many counts of this clonotype. Written as DNA, the CDR3 is TGTGCCAGCAGTTTAGCTATCGCAGCCCAGAGTGAAAAACTGTTTTTT. It codes for CASSLAIAAQSEKLFF. The rearrangement joins TRBV12-3 or TRBV12-4 to TRBJ1-4; D gene ambiguous. The V gene lost 0 bases and the J gene lost 7 bases, with 15 bases spanning the gap. The CDR3 has 16 residues.

This clonotype was found many times. The chain is built from TRBV28 and TRBJ2-7; 8 bases match TRBD1. CDR1 is MDHEN, CDR2 SYDVKM, per germline. The CDR3 has 15 amino acids. J was trimmed by 3 bases and V by 6 bases; bases with no gene match: 10. The CDR3 nucleotides are TGTGCCAGCAGCAAGAACCCTGGGACAGGCTACGAGCAGTACTTC. Translated: CASSKNPGTGYEQYF.

In this sample, this clonotype turned up a few times. The gene calls are TRBV7-9 and TRBJ1-1; 9 nucleotides align to TRBD1. After removal of 6 bases from V and 0 bases from J, the junction contained 11 bases not matched to a gene. CDR1 SEHNR and CDR2 FQNEAQ come from the germline V gene (reference sequence). This CDR3 is built from 17 residues. CDR3 region: CASRLTGGQRLNTEAFF. The CDR3 DNA reads TGTGCCAGCAGGTTGACAGGGGGGCAGAGGTTGAACACTGAAGCTTTCTTT.

The table lists this clonotype with many counts. The CDR3 region is CASSPPGQGQPQHF. As DNA, the CDR3 is TGTGCCAGCAGCCCCCCCGGTCAGGGGCAGCCCCAGCATTTT. V is TRBV4-2 and J is TRBJ1-5; perhaps TRBD1 as D (6 bases). The V end was cut by 4 bases, the J end by 7 bases, with 14 bases between. This CDR3 is 14 amino acids long. Germline CDR1 LGHNA, CDR2 YNFKEQ.

This clonotype was recorded at least ten times. The chain employs TRBV12-3 or TRBV12-4 and TRBJ2-1; TRBD1 is a possible D gene (6 bases). The CDR3 contains 14 residues. The V and J ends lost 6 bases and 11 bases respectively, with 20 bases between them. CDR3 loop: CASSPQGLSRKQFF. The CDR3 nucleotides are TGTGCCAGCAGCCCCCAGGGGCTGAGCAGGAAGCAGTTCTTC.

This clonotype was counted once. The chain uses TRBV4-2 and TRBJ2-7, with D unresolved. Trimming removed 1 base at V and 0 bases at J, with 7 bases between. Per the germline V gene, CDR1 is LGHNA and CDR2 is YNFKEQ. The CDR3 has 14 residues. The CDR3 nucleotides are TGTGCCAGCAGCCAAGTAGCCCCCTCCTACGAGCAGTACTTC. Its protein product is CASSQVAPSYEQYF.

The sample holds a few counts of this clonotype. V and J are TRBV5-1 and TRBJ2-5; 8 positions match TRBD2. CDR3 length equals 15 residues. Trimming took 1 base from V and 4 from J; bases not matched to a gene: 6. Germline V gene sequence: CDR1 SGHRS, CDR2 YFSETQ. CDR3: CASSLYASGRETQYF. DNA for the CDR3: TGCGCCAGCAGCTTGTATGCGAGCGGGAGAGAGACCCAGTACTTC.

This clonotype was recorded at least ten times. Written as DNA, the CDR3 is TGTGCCAGCAGCTTTAACCAGCGGAAAAACTACGAGCAGTACTTC. This codes for CASSFNQRKNYEQYF. The chain uses TRBV7-2 and TRBJ2-7; possible D gene TRBD2, 5 bases. Per the germline V gene, CDR1 is SGHTA and CDR2 is FQGNSA. The CDR3 runs 15 residues. V was trimmed by 3 bases and J by 3 bases, leaving 15 bases between them.

The sample holds many counts of this clonotype. The V and J genes are TRBV6-2 or TRBV6-3 and TRBJ2-1, with 9 bases identical to TRBD2. The CDR3 runs 16 residues. Germline CDR1 is MNHEY and CDR2 is SVGEGT. The V segment lost 0 bases and the J segment 6 bases; nucleotides outside the gene matches: 6. As DNA, the CDR3 is TGTGCCAGCAGTTACTCGGCCAGCGGGAGGTTCAATGAGCAGTTCTTC. It specifies CASSYSASGRFNEQFF.

This clonotype was observed at least ten times. The chain has TRBV10-1 and TRBJ2-5; no firm D call. CDR1 is WNHNN and CDR2 is SYGVQD in the germline V gene (reference sequence). Deletions cut 5 bases from V and 4 bases from J, with 11 bases between. The CDR3 is made up of 13 amino acids. CDR3 DNA sequence: TGCGCCAGCAGTCAAGGCTCCCTAGAGACCCAGTACTTC. Translating it yields CASSQGSLETQYF.

Note on this clonotype: A single base separates this from a much larger clone, so it may be a read error. The rearrangement links TRBV12-3 or TRBV12-4 to TRBJ1-3; D uncertain. The CDR3 sequence is 15 residues long. CDR3 nucleotide sequence: TGTGCCAGCAGTTTCCGAGGCTACTCTGAAAACACCATATATTTT. Its translation: CASSFRGYSENTIYF.

At least ten counts were recorded for this clonotype. The V and J genes are TRBV3-1 and TRBJ2-7; a possible D gene is TRBD2 (5 bases). The V gene lost 7 bases and the J gene lost 0 bases, with 25 bases spanning the gap. Per germline, CDR1 LGHDT and CDR2 YNNKEL (reference sequence). This CDR3 contains 18 residues. The CDR3 spells CASMVSGIGRGSSYEQYF. As DNA, the CDR3 is TGTGCCAGCATGGTCTCGGGGATTGGTAGAGGGAGCTCCTACGAGCAGTACTTC.

The table lists this clonotype with a count of one. A much larger clone lies a single base off, so this may be a read error. V is TRBV4-3 and J is TRBJ2-7; maybe TRBD2 (5 bases). This CDR3 has 14 residues. From germline, CDR1 is LGHNA and CDR2 YSLEER. The V end was cut by 1 base, the J end by 2 bases, with 9 bases between. CDR3 sequence (DNA): TGCGCCAGCAGCCAAGCACTAGTTCCCTACGAGCAGTACTTC. It is translated as CASSQALVPYEQYF.

This clonotype occurred a few times. The V call is TRBV20-1, the J call TRBJ2-4; D assignment may be TRBD1 or TRBD2 (5 bases each). The CDR3 runs to 15 residues. Germline loops: CDR1 DFQATT, CDR2 SNEGSKA (reference sequence). The ends were cut back, 6 bases at V and 0 bases at J, with 15 bases in the middle. Here the CDR3 DNA reads TGCAGTGCAGAGGGGCAGGCACTAGCCAAAAACATTCAGTACTTC. The encoded protein is CSAEGQALAKNIQYF.

This clonotype was detected many times. The chain carries TRBV6-5 and TRBJ1-1; D not certain. Between the trimmed V and J ends, which lost 6 bases and 10 bases, there was a span of 15 bases. From germline, CDR1 is MNHEY and CDR2 SVGAGI. This CDR3 is 12 amino acids long. CDR3 protein: CASSRLRERAFF. The CDR3 nucleotides read TGTGCCAGCAGCCGCCTCCGGGAGCGAGCTTTCTTT.

There are many counts of this clonotype. The rearrangement uses TRBV7-3 and TRBJ2-5, with TRBD2 as a possible D gene (6 bases). This CDR3 region has 14 residues. Trimming cost V 5 bases and J 5 bases, with 15 bases left between them. Germline V lookup: CDR1 SGHTA, CDR2 FQGTGA. The CDR3 sequence is CASSPAGGGETQYF. The CDR3 coding sequence is TGTGCCAGCAGCCCAGCGGGTGGGGGTGAGACCCAGTACTTC.

The table lists this clonotype with many counts. The chain employs TRBV20-1 and TRBJ2-1; D gene uncertain. The V gene's germline CDR1 is DFQATT and CDR2 SNEGSKA (reference sequence). Trimming removed 6 bases at V and 3 bases at J, with 9 bases between. This CDR3 spans 12 amino acids. The CDR3 here is CSALRVYNEQFF. The DNA of the CDR3 is TGCAGTGCCCTCCGGGTCTACAATGAGCAGTTCTTC.

The table lists this clonotype with many counts. Written as DNA, the CDR3 is TGCGCCAGCAGTGAAGGGCTTTGGCAGCCCCAGCATTTT. Protein: CASSEGLWQPQHF. V and J are TRBV10-2 and TRBJ1-5, with D unclear. The germline CDR1 and CDR2 sequences are WSHSY and SAAADI. The germline V and J ends were trimmed by 3 bases and 7 bases, with 10 bases remaining between them. The CDR3 runs 13 residues.

This clonotype was counted ten times or more. V usage is TRBV5-1 and J usage is TRBJ2-1, with 7 bases aligning to TRBD2. Trimming cost V 3 bases and J 0 bases; bases outside gene matches: 12. CDR1 is SGHRS and CDR2 is YFSETQ in the germline V gene. The CDR3 extends over 18 amino acids. CDR3 DNA sequence: TGCGCCAGCAGCTCCGGACGCCTAGCGGTTAGCTCCTACAATGAGCAGTTCTTC. It specifies CASSSGRLAVSSYNEQFF.

There are many counts of this clonotype. The genes are TRBV6-1 and TRBJ2-1; tentative D call: TRBD2 (5 bases). Trimming took off 6 bases at V and 8 bases at J, with 20 bases between the two ends. The germline V gene has CDR1 MNHNS and CDR2 SASEGT. The CDR3 contains 15 residues. CDR3 sequence (DNA): TGTGCCAGCAGGGGGAAGGGTAGTGGGAGCGATGAGCAGTTCTTC. Encoded protein: CASRGKGSGSDEQFF.

This clonotype was observed a handful of times. J is TRBJ2-1 and V is TRBV6-2 or TRBV6-3; a possible D gene is TRBD2 (5 bases). The CDR3 consists of 15 residues. Deletions cut 0 bases from V and 8 bases from J, with 14 bases between. The germline CDR1 and CDR2 sequences are MNHEY and SVGEGT. CDR3 nucleotide sequence: TGTGCCAGCAGTTACTCGCGTATGGAGGCGTATGAGCAGTTCTTC. Amino acids: CASSYSRMEAYEQFF.

This clonotype was counted many times. The chain carries TRBV25-1 and TRBJ2-6; perhaps TRBD2 as D (5 bases). Trimming shortened V by 4 bases and J by 0 bases, and 10 bases separated the two germline ends. The CDR3 is 16 residues long. Germline CDR1 is MGHDK and CDR2 is SYGVNS. The CDR3 DNA is TGTGCCAGCAGTGCGAGTCGGGGCTCTGGGGCCAACGTCCTGACTTTC. This encodes CASSASRGSGANVLTF.

This clonotype appeared a few times. The chain employs TRBV11-2 and TRBJ1-5; D possibly corresponds to TRBD1 (5 bases). The CDR3 loop spans 15 amino acids. Trimming cost V 0 bases and J 3 bases, with 9 bases left between them. Germline loops: CDR1 SGHAT, CDR2 FQNNGV. The CDR3 DNA reads as TGTGCCAGCAGCTTAGACGGGGGACCCAATCAGCCCCAGCATTTT. As protein: CASSLDGGPNQPQHF.

This clonotype was seen many times. The gene calls are TRBV29-1 and TRBJ2-1, with TRBD2 identical over 7 bases. Germline CDR1 reads SQVTM; CDR2 reads ANQGSEA. There are 15 residues in the CDR3. After removal of 6 bases from V and 4 bases from J, the junction contained 12 bases not matched to a gene. The CDR3 DNA sequence: TGCAGCGTCTCCTTGGCGGGCGGGAGATACAATGAGCAGTTCTTC. This encodes CSVSLAGGRYNEQFF.

The sample holds a few counts of this clonotype. The CDR3 sequence is CASSPPYSSYNEQFF. The CDR3 DNA follows: TGTGCCAGCAGTCCTCCCTACAGCTCCTACAATGAGCAGTTCTTC. The chain is built from TRBV5-4 and TRBJ2-1; D not resolved. This CDR3 contains 15 residues. Per the germline V gene, CDR1 is SGHNT and CDR2 is YYREEE (reference sequence). V was cut by 5 bases and J by 0 bases, with 12 bases left in between.

Many counts were recorded for this clonotype. The chain combines TRBV11-2 with TRBJ2-3; D may be TRBD1 (5 bases). The CDR3 covers 13 residues. CDR1 and CDR2 (germline): SGHAT, FQNNGV. V lost 6 bases to trimming and J lost 3 bases, with 10 bases between them. This chain's CDR3 is CASRWGFTDTQYF. CDR3 nucleotide sequence: TGTGCCAGCAGGTGGGGCTTTACAGATACGCAGTATTTT.

There are many counts of this clonotype. In nucleotides, the CDR3 is TGTGCCAGCAGTTTTGGGGCATCGTTCTCCAATGAGCAGTTCTTC. Protein product: CASSFGASFSNEQFF. V usage is TRBV12-3 or TRBV12-4 and J usage is TRBJ2-1; a possible D gene is TRBD1 (5 bases). With 3 bases removed from V and 6 bases from J, the gap between germline ends came to 15 bases. The length of the CDR3 is 15 residues.

V and J are TRBV28 and TRBJ2-7, with a possible D match to TRBD1 (5 bases). Deletions cut 2 bases from V and 5 bases from J, with 13 bases between. The CDR3 sequence is 14 residues long. Germline CDR1 and CDR2: MDHEN and SYDVKM. The CDR3 sequence: CASSLLQGGDEQYF. CDR3 DNA sequence: TGTGCCAGCAGTTTACTTCAGGGCGGCGACGAGCAGTACTTC.

This clonotype was observed at least ten times. The chain uses TRBV29-1 and TRBJ2-3; D remains ambiguous. The V end was cut by 2 bases, the J end by 4 bases, with 4 bases between. Germline CDR1 reads SQVTM; CDR2 reads ANQGSEA. The CDR3 consists of 11 residues. CDR3 coding DNA: TGCAGCGTTGAACCCTCAGATACGCAGTATTTT. Amino acids: CSVEPSDTQYF.